These T cell receptor beta chains were read from a single sample in a study of Ad26.COV2.S vaccination and SARS-CoV-2 variants. Measured with immunoSEQ multiplex PCR; TCRdb has only the in-frame clones, and not every one. Of 410,000 or so clones listed, 75% to 95% are singletons. This specimen consisted of peripheral blood, obtained in a trial of Ad26.COV2.S vaccine versus placebo. The receptors come from a person aged 18-60 years who received the Ad26.COV2.S COVID-19 vaccine or a placebo. CDR3s include the opening cysteine and the closing phenylalanine or tryptophan. D genes are given only for firm matches. Where a row states a size, it is once, few, many or the class of an expanded clone; other rows omit it.

d_gene: NA
abundance: NA
v_gene: TRBV11-2
j_gene: TRBJ1-1
CDR3aa: CASSLAVMGQSNTEAFF
CDR3nt: TGTGCCAGCAGCTTAGCGGTGATGGGGCAGTCGAACACTGAAGCTTTCTTT

d_gene: NA
abundance: NA
v_gene: TRBV6-5
j_gene: TRBJ1-6
CDR3aa: CASSYSTGTENSPLHF
CDR3nt: TGTGCCAGCAGTTACTCGACGGGGACGGAGAATTCACCCCTCCACTTT

d_gene: NA
abundance: NA
v_gene: TRBV10-3
j_gene: TRBJ1-2
CDR3aa: CAISESIGGSSPYGYTF
CDR3nt: TGTGCCATCAGTGAGTCAATCGGGGGGTCCAGTCCCTATGGCTACACCTTC

d_gene: NA
abundance: NA
v_gene: TRBV7-8
j_gene: TRBJ2-1
CDR3aa: CASSLAPGYNEQFF
CDR3nt: TGTGCCAGCAGCTTAGCGCCTGGATACAATGAGCAGTTCTTC

d_gene: TRBD2
abundance: NA
v_gene: TRBV7-2
j_gene: TRBJ2-7
CDR3aa: CASSSLAGSEQYF
CDR3nt: TGTGCCAGCAGCTCGCTAGCGGGTTCCGAGCAGTACTTC

d_gene: TRBD2
abundance: NA
v_gene: TRBV28
j_gene: TRBJ2-7
CDR3aa: CASSSGTSVYEQYF
CDR3nt: TGTGCCAGCAGTTCCGGGACTAGCGTCTACGAGCAGTACTTC

d_gene: TRBD2
abundance: NA
v_gene: TRBV30
j_gene: TRBJ2-1
CDR3aa: CAWSLAGGNEQFF
CDR3nt: TGTGCCTGGAGTCTAGCGGGGGGCAATGAGCAGTTCTTC

d_gene: TRBD1
abundance: NA
v_gene: TRBV27
j_gene: TRBJ2-7
CDR3aa: CASSFGPPGQGVGFKQYF
CDR3nt: TGTGCCAGCAGTTTTGGGCCCCCGGGACAGGGAGTAGGTTTTAAGCAGTACTTC

d_gene: TRBD2
abundance: NA
v_gene: TRBV7-9
j_gene: TRBJ2-1
CDR3aa: CASTGLASYNEQFF
CDR3nt: TGTGCCAGCACCGGACTAGCCTCCTACAATGAGCAGTTCTTC

d_gene: NA
abundance: NA
v_gene: TRBV28
j_gene: TRBJ2-3
CDR3aa: CASSPDGAASTDTQYF
CDR3nt: TGTGCCAGCAGTCCCGATGGAGCCGCGAGCACAGATACGCAGTATTTT

d_gene: NA
abundance: NA
v_gene: TRBV9
j_gene: TRBJ2-1
CDR3aa: CASSVASVAYNEQFF
CDR3nt: TGTGCCAGCAGCGTAGCGTCCGTCGCGTACAATGAGCAGTTCTTC

d_gene: NA
abundance: once
v_gene: TRBV6-5
j_gene: TRBJ2-5
CDR3aa: CASSYSRIGETQYF
CDR3nt: TGTGCCAGCAGTTACTCTAGGATAGGGGAGACCCAGTACTTC

d_gene: NA
abundance: NA
v_gene: TRBV30
j_gene: TRBJ1-2
CDR3aa: CASKDETGRVYGYTF
CDR3nt: TGTGCCAGTAAGGACGAAACAGGGAGGGTCTATGGCTACACCTTC

d_gene: NA
abundance: NA
v_gene: TRBV5-1
j_gene: TRBJ2-2
CDR3aa: CAGRRNMNTGELFF
CDR3nt: TGCGCCGGGAGGCGGAATATGAACACCGGGGAGCTGTTTTTT

d_gene: NA
abundance: NA
v_gene: TRBV3-1/TRBV3-2
j_gene: TRBJ1-6
CDR3aa: CASSAGRGSPLHF
CDR3nt: TGTGCCAGCAGCGCGGGGAGGGGTTCACCCCTCCACTTT

d_gene: TRBD1
abundance: NA
v_gene: TRBV29-1
j_gene: TRBJ2-2
CDR3aa: CSIDRGGNTGELFF
CDR3nt: TGCAGCATCGACAGGGGCGGGAACACCGGGGAGCTGTTTTTT

d_gene: TRBD2
abundance: NA
v_gene: TRBV5-5
j_gene: TRBJ2-4
CDR3aa: CASSETSGPALAKNIQYF
CDR3nt: TGTGCCAGCAGCGAAACTAGCGGTCCCGCCCTAGCCAAAAACATTCAGTACTTC

d_gene: NA
abundance: NA
v_gene: TRBV7-9
j_gene: TRBJ2-3
CDR3aa: CASSTFTDTQYF
CDR3nt: TGTGCCAGCAGCACCTTCACAGATACGCAGTATTTT

d_gene: NA
abundance: NA
v_gene: TRBV5-1
j_gene: TRBJ2-1
CDR3aa: CASSAQQGYNEQFF
CDR3nt: TGCGCCAGCAGCGCACAACAGGGATACAATGAGCAGTTCTTC

d_gene: NA
abundance: NA
v_gene: TRBV30
j_gene: TRBJ2-3
CDR3aa: CACLIGRGYTQYF
CDR3nt: TGTGCCTGCCTTATTGGGAGGGGGTATACGCAGTATTTT

d_gene: NA
abundance: NA
v_gene: TRBV7-8
j_gene: TRBJ2-6
CDR3aa: CASSLEGVGANVLTF
CDR3nt: TGTGCCAGCAGCTTAGAAGGGGTCGGGGCCAACGTCCTGACTTTC

d_gene: NA
abundance: NA
v_gene: TRBV6-6
j_gene: TRBJ2-1
CDR3aa: CASSYLGTDDNEQFF
CDR3nt: TGTGCCAGCAGTTACCTTGGGACGGACGACAATGAGCAGTTCTTC

d_gene: TRBD2
abundance: NA
v_gene: TRBV7-8
j_gene: TRBJ2-3
CDR3aa: CASSVTSGTDTQYF
CDR3nt: TGTGCCAGCAGCGTCACTAGCGGCACAGATACGCAGTATTTT

d_gene: NA
abundance: NA
v_gene: TRBV7-9
j_gene: TRBJ2-5
CDR3aa: CASSRLEGRETQYF
CDR3nt: TGTGCCAGCAGCCGGCTAGAGGGACGAGAGACCCAGTACTTC